This entry is about one TCR beta chain. Its antigen is not identified. In preparing the TRB cDNA libraries, 5' RACE with UMI labels was used. TCRdb re-called the 5' RACE reads; every CDR3 protein appears as one record, without DNA. This sample contains under 50,000 distinct CDR3 sequences. Naive CD8+ T cells showed a CD45RO-CCR7+CD27+CD95- phenotype. The sample belongs to a study of CXCR3-negative and CXCR3-positive naive CD8 T cells. Study results and caveats: The study found comparably high diversity in both naive subsets and much lower diversity in memory CD8+ cells. Comparison of naive CXCR3-negative and CXCR3-positive cells revealed similar TRBV-TRBJ usage, while memory cells differed.

The CDR3 is 13 amino acids. Germline values: CDR1 DFQATT, CDR2 SNEGSKA (reference sequence). The chain combines TRBV20-1 with TRBJ1-1; the D call from TCRdb, TRBD1, cannot be confirmed without DNA. The specimen sequenced was naive CXCR3- CD8+ T cells from blood. Described subset: CD45RO-CCR7+CD27+CD95- naive CD8+ T cells lacking CXCR3 (TNR3-). The TCR was taken from a human donor in good health. Some clones in this sample may be carry-over from other donors' samples. The CDR3 here is CSARDSGNPGAFF.